In this sample, the clone carrying this TCR beta chain turned up a few times. The length of the CDR3 is 18 residues. The germline V gene has CDR1 SGHRS and CDR2 YFSETQ. The J segment lost 5 bases and the V segment lost 5 bases, leaving 13 bases of the junction unmatched. Next came a second PCR, run for roughly 6 to 11 cycles, which used a sample-barcoded 5' primer along with a J-beta primer mix. TCRdb recomputed calls from the 5' RACE reads with MiXCR, one row per CDR3 protein. This table holds about 750,000 distinct CDR3 sequences, roughly 50% found once. The data originate from a study of blood T cells in healthy people across ages.

This TCR was sampled from an older man in good health. The chain is built from TRBV5-1 and TRBJ2-1, with TRBD2 matching 13 bases. Sequenced: blood. The CDR3 spells CASSRTSGRSPDDNEQFF. The CDR3 bases are TGCGCCAGCAGTCGGACTAGCGGGAGATCCCCGGACGACAATGAGCAGTTCTTC.